The T cell receptor beta chain described here comes from a study of blood T cell repertoires in COVID-19. As for the study in general: From T cells, B-cell-depleted T cells, or PBMCs came the material, which was cDNA or gDNA.

A Seattle source enrolled patients during active infection and followed them longitudinally. V was cut by 6 bases and J by 5 bases, with 13 bases left in between. CDR1 is LNHNV, CDR2 YYDKDF, per germline (reference sequence). The CDR3 has 14 amino acids. Per the authors' pipeline: Estimated nucleated cell counts came from reference gene primer amplification. The method was immunoSEQ multiplex PCR; TCRdb's version includes in-frame clones alone and lacks a portion of them. Clonal size and the V and J genes are those of that table, whereas D and trimming came from the DNA. The table records about 340,000 clones, 87% of them present only once.

Sequencing was done on a sample of peripheral blood. This chain joins TRBV15 and TRBJ2-2, with TRBD2 as a possible D gene (6 bases). The receptor's source is a woman in her forties or fifties with COVID-19, enrolled during active disease. The CDR3 DNA sequence: TGTGCCACCAGGTCACCGGGGGAGACCGGGGAGCTGTTTTTT. This encodes CATRSPGETGELFF.